The entry below gives a single TCR beta chain sequence along with its context. This sample was taken from a study of shared clonotypes between healthy human individuals. The naive CD8 fraction comprised CD45RO-negative cells positively selected for CCR7 and excluded terminally differentiated effector memory CD45RA+ cells. Generated by immunoSEQ multiplex PCR, the TCRdb table keeps only in-frame clones and is missing some. The sample carries millions of clones, less than 95% recorded once. Material: naive CD8+ T cells sorted from blood. The receptor was isolated from a man in his late teens or twenties in good health.

The CDR3 here is CASSQEGAGAYEQYF. Here the CDR3 DNA reads TGCGCCAGCAGCCAAGAAGGGGCAGGTGCCTACGAGCAGTACTTC. V and J are TRBV4-3 and TRBJ2-7, with a weak D call TRBD1 (5 bases). CDR1 and CDR2 from the germline V gene are LGHNA and YSLEER. V dropped 0 bases and J dropped 2 bases, with 11 bases sitting between them. This CDR3 comprises 15 residues.